The 30 T cell receptor beta chains below all came from one sample that was sequenced in a study of synovial regulatory T cells in juvenile arthritis. TCRdb keeps only in-frame clones here, not all; method: immunoSEQ multiplex PCR. This sample's clone table lists 7,500 to 10,000 clones. Sequenced sample: Treg cells from blood. Documented subset: remaining (HLA-DR-negative) circulating blood Treg cells. These receptors all come from a donor aged 2-29 years with juvenile idiopathic arthritis.

The chain uses TRBV6-1 and TRBJ1-3. This CDR3 has 15 residues. No DNA appears here. In germline, CDR1 is MNHNS, CDR2 SASEGT. The chain's CDR3 is CASIGLMSSGNTIYF.

The CDR3 loop reads CASSFPVGGGYTF. V and J are TRBV5-4 and TRBJ1-2. Germline CDR1 reads SGHNT; CDR2 reads YYREEE (reference sequence). This CDR3 has 13 residues. No DNA was logged.

The chain is built from TRBV10-2 and TRBJ2-2; checking the TCRdb D call of TRBD1 is not possible without DNA. The CDR3 spans 17 residues. No DNA accompanies this entry. Germline V CDR1 and CDR2: WSHSY, SAAADI. CDR3 sequence: CASRGRDRVRGTGELFF.

The chain links TRBV5-6 to TRBJ1-5. Germline V CDR1 and CDR2: SGHDT, YYEEEE. This CDR3 region has 16 residues. No DNA appears here. The CDR3 reads CASSQARGRSNQPQHF.

The gene calls are TRBV7-7 and TRBJ2-6. CDR1 is SSHAT and CDR2 is FNYEAQ in the germline V gene (reference sequence). The CDR3 runs 15 residues. DNA was not recorded. The CDR3 reads CASSFDHSGANVLTF. The complete variable domain, with remaining parts taken from reference TRBV7-7 and TRBJ2-6, reads GAGVSQSPRYKVTKRGQDVTLRCDPISSHATLYWYQQALGQGPEFLTYFNYEAQPDKSGLPSDRFSAERPEGSISTLTIQRTEQRDSAMYRCASSFDHSGANVLTFGAGSRLTVL.

V usage is TRBV5-6 and J usage is TRBJ2-7; as DNA is missing, the TRBD1 call by TCRdb cannot be tested. CDR3 length: 14 residues. There is no recorded DNA. The germline gives CDR1 SGHDT, CDR2 YYEEEE. CDR3: CASSRTGDSYEQYF.

The rearrangement links TRBV6-5 to TRBJ1-2; the TCRdb D gene call, TRBD1, has no DNA to confirm it. Germline assignment: CDR1 MNHEY and CDR2 SVGAGI. The CDR3 is 15 residues long. The DNA sequence is not available. CDR3 loop: CASSLGWAVAYGYTF.

This chain uses TRBV6-1 with TRBJ1-5; without DNA, the TCRdb call of TRBD1 cannot be checked. Germline V gene data show CDR1 as MNHNS and CDR2 as SASEGT. The CDR3 sequence is 13 residues long. No DNA has been recorded. CDR3: CASKDRLDQPQHF.

This chain connects TRBV20-1 to TRBJ1-1. Looked up from germline, CDR1 is DFQATT and CDR2 is SNEGSKA (reference sequence). The CDR3 is 11 amino acids. No DNA appears here. This CDR3 reads CSARQLTEAFF.

The chain uses TRBV30 and TRBJ1-3; there is no DNA to check the TCRdb D call of TRBD1. CDR3 length equals 13 residues. No DNA appears here. Germline CDR1 is GTSNPN and CDR2 is SVGIG (reference sequence). CDR3 protein: CVTDRVVRNTIYF.

This chain links TRBV4-2 with TRBJ2-7; the D call of TRBD2 rests on TCRdb alone, since no DNA is present to check it. This CDR3 is 16 amino acids long. The DNA is not on file. Germline CDR1 LGHNA, CDR2 YNFKEQ. The CDR3 here is CASSQVSPSGAYEQYF.

This CDR3 is CASSLSFSSGYYNEQFF. The rearrangement joins TRBV7-2 to TRBJ2-1; there is no DNA to check the TCRdb D call of TRBD2. CDR1 is SGHTA and CDR2 is FQGNSA in the germline V gene. There are 17 residues in the CDR3. The DNA sequence is not available.

The J gene is TRBJ2-1, the V gene TRBV5-1; TCRdb selects TRBD2, and the lack of DNA leaves this call unchecked. Germline CDR1 SGHRS, CDR2 YFSETQ. The CDR3 runs 11 residues. No DNA sequence is on record. CDR3 in amino acids: CASGLDYEQFF.

The chain carries TRBV19 and TRBJ2-3; without DNA, the TCRdb call of TRBD1 cannot be checked. The CDR3 spans 15 residues. DNA is not on record. The V gene's germline CDR1 is LNHDA and CDR2 SQIVND (reference sequence). CDR3 protein: CASSPRQSLTDTQYF. Based on the CDR3 plus reference TRBV19 and TRBJ2-3, the full variable domain is DGGITQSPKYLFRKEGQNVTLSCEQNLNHDAMYWYRQDPGQGLRLIYYSQIVNDFQKGDIAEGYSVSREKKESFPLTVTSAQKNPTAFYLCASSPRQSLTDTQYFGPGTRLTVL.

The chain combines TRBV10-2 with TRBJ2-7; without DNA, the TCRdb call of TRBD1 cannot be checked. CDR1 is WSHSY and CDR2 is SAAADI in the germline V gene. The CDR3 runs to 14 residues. No nucleotide data were recorded. Here the CDR3 reads CASSEGTGGYEQYF.

V is TRBV9 and J is TRBJ1-2; the D gene TCRdb calls, TRBD1, cannot be checked with no DNA. Germline CDR1 is SGDLS and CDR2 is YYNGEE. This CDR3 comprises 13 residues. No DNA appears here. CDR3 region: CASSTDTNYGYTF.

The rearrangement uses TRBV5-6 and TRBJ1-3; TCRdb's D call of TRBD1 is untestable without DNA. Germline-derived CDR1 and CDR2 are SGHDT and YYEEEE. The CDR3 runs 12 residues. DNA is not recorded here. The CDR3 reads CASSVTGNTIYF.

Judged by frequency, this clone is medium-sized. This chain connects TRBV10-3 to TRBJ1-4; checking the TCRdb D call of TRBD1 is not possible without DNA. Germline CDR1 ENHRY, CDR2 SYGVKD. The CDR3 has 13 residues. No coding sequence is recorded. The CDR3 here is CAISEGQGEKLFF.

V usage is TRBV28 and J usage is TRBJ2-4; the TRBD1 assignment by TCRdb is unverifiable without DNA. The CDR3 runs to 16 residues. The record lacks a DNA sequence. Germline CDR1 reads MDHEN; CDR2 reads SYDVKM. CDR3 sequence: CASSLMTGLTKNIQYF.

J is TRBJ1-5 and V is TRBV28. Germline CDR1 MDHEN, CDR2 SYDVKM. The CDR3 totals 14 residues. The coding DNA is unavailable. CDR3 sequence reads: CATMRALSNQPQHF.

This clone shows up as medium-sized by frequency. The chain employs TRBV2 and TRBJ1-2. The CDR3 consists of 16 residues. Only the protein sequence is given. Germline CDR1 is SNHLY and CDR2 is FYNNEI. The CDR3 reads CASSWGRGSLGWGYTF.

CDR3 residues: CASSIYSQSSYEQYF. This chain links TRBV19 with TRBJ2-7; TCRdb designates TRBD1, a call that cannot be tested without DNA. Germline V gene lookup returns CDR1 LNHDA and CDR2 SQIVND (reference sequence). The CDR3 covers 15 residues. Nucleotide data are not available.

V and J are TRBV5-4 and TRBJ2-2; the D call from TCRdb, TRBD2, cannot be confirmed without DNA. The germline gives CDR1 SGHNT, CDR2 YYREEE (reference sequence). This CDR3 region has 12 residues. DNA is not on record. The CDR3 is CASSLVSGELFF. Full variable domain (remainder filled in from reference TRBV5-4 and TRBJ2-2): ETGVTQSPTHLIKTRGQQVTLRCSSQSGHNTVSWYQQALGQGPQFIFQYYREEENGRGNFPPRFSGLQFPNYSSELNVNALELDDSALYLCASSLVSGELFFGEGSRLTVL.

V gene TRBV5-4 combines with J gene TRBJ2-2. The CDR3 has 11 residues. Nucleotide data are not available. Germline V gene sequence: CDR1 SGHNT, CDR2 YYREEE (reference sequence). The CDR3 reads CASSRTGELFF.

The chain couples TRBV7-9 to TRBJ2-2; TCRdb picks TRBD2, but there is no DNA to check that call. CDR3 length: 13 residues. No DNA has been recorded. From germline, CDR1 is SEHNR and CDR2 FQNEAQ (reference sequence). The CDR3 loop is CASSLLGTGELFF.

This sequence joins TRBV6-6 and TRBJ2-7; TCRdb gives TRBD1 as the D gene, but with no DNA this cannot be confirmed. The CDR3 is 16 amino acids. No coding sequence is recorded. Germline lookup yields CDR1 MNHNY and CDR2 SVGAGI (reference sequence). CDR3 in amino acids: CASSNPRQGRSYEQYF.

The V gene is TRBV2, the J gene TRBJ1-3; TCRdb calls TRBD1, which cannot be checked without DNA. The CDR3 length is 14 residues. Only the protein sequence is given. Germline V gene data show CDR1 as SNHLY and CDR2 as FYNNEI. This chain's CDR3 is CASSADRGGNTIYF. The whole variable domain, remainder taken from reference TRBV2 and TRBJ1-3, is EPEVTQTPSHQVTQMGQEVILRCVPISNHLYFYWYRQILGQKVEFLVSFYNNEISEKSEIFDDQFSVERPDGSNFTLKIRSTKLEDSAMYFCASSADRGGNTIYFGEGSWLTVV.

The chain couples TRBV2 to TRBJ1-1; TCRdb's D call of TRBD1 is untestable without DNA. CDR1 and CDR2 from the germline V gene are SNHLY and FYNNEI. CDR3 length equals 18 residues. The entry carries no DNA sequence. CDR3: CASSDVPGQGAGNTEAFF.

The chain joins TRBV4-3 to TRBJ1-2. Looked up from germline, CDR1 is LGHNA and CDR2 is YSLEER. The length of the CDR3 is 15 residues. DNA is not recorded here. The CDR3 is CASSQEGGPNYGYTF.

CDR3 amino acids: CASMSAGANVLTF. V is TRBV27 and J is TRBJ2-6; TCRdb returns TRBD2, unconfirmable since there is no DNA. The germline CDR1 and CDR2 sequences are MNHEY and SMNVEV (reference sequence). CDR3 length equals 13 residues. No DNA is given.